Below, 5 T cell receptor beta chains from the same sample are listed, as sequenced in a study of metastatic and nonmetastatic thyroid tumors. Through MiXCR, TCRdb re-clonotyped the PCR reads. The data show tens of thousands of clones, over 9.5% seen once. All patients reached thyroid surgery having received no treatment beforehand. Sequenced material: blood. Source of these receptors: a female donor with papillary thyroid cancer or a benign thyroid nodule (not recorded which). Some clones in this sample may be carry-over from other donors' samples.

Points on this clone: It may be a read error: a sequence one base away is much more abundant. Other DNA sequences from this sample encode an identical CDR3 as well. The chain is built from TRBV5-1 and TRBJ2-1; D perhaps matches TRBD1 (6 bases). Between the trimmed V and J ends, which lost 4 bases and 6 bases, there was a span of 17 bases. This CDR3 is 15 amino acids long. Germline CDR1 and CDR2: SGHRS and YFSETQ. The DNA of the CDR3 is TGCGCCAGCAGCCCCATTGGACAGTCGGGCAATGAGCAGTTCTTC. Residues: CASSPIGQSGNEQFF.

This clone has a count of ten or more. The chain recombines TRBV5-6 with TRBJ1-2, with D uncertain. The V gene's germline CDR1 is SGHDT and CDR2 YYEEEE. The CDR3 sequence is 12 residues long. The V end was cut by 2 bases, the J end by 1 base, with 3 bases between. The CDR3 region is CASSFNNYGYTF. The CDR3 region has the DNA TGTGCCAGCAGCTTCAATAACTATGGCTACACCTTC.

This clone showed up many times. The chain is built from TRBV20-1 and TRBJ2-1, with D possibly being TRBD2 (6 bases). The CDR3 is 15 amino acids. Germline CDR1 and CDR2: DFQATT and SNEGSKA (reference sequence). The V and J ends lost 0 bases and 1 base respectively, with 10 bases between them. This chain's CDR3 is CSARDRDWSYNEQFF. DNA for the CDR3: TGCAGTGCTAGAGACCGGGACTGGTCCTACAATGAGCAGTTCTTC.

This clone appeared a few times. V is TRBV9 and J is TRBJ2-2, with no clear D. Germline V CDR1 and CDR2: SGDLS, YYNGEE. Trimming pared 0 bases from V and 5 bases from J, leaving 2 bases between. This CDR3 is 12 amino acids long. CDR3 amino acids: CASSVDTGELFF. The CDR3 region has the DNA TGTGCCAGCAGCGTAGATACCGGGGAGCTGTTTTTT.

This clone was recorded many times. Additional DNA sequences in this sample encode the identical CDR3. The gene calls are TRBV3-1 and TRBJ2-5; possible D gene TRBD1, 6 bases. Trimming removed 0 bases from V and 14 bases from J, with 16 bases in between. The CDR3 is 13 amino acids. Per the germline V gene, CDR1 is LGHDT and CDR2 is YNNKEL (reference sequence). The CDR3 coding sequence is TGTGCCAGCAGCCAAGATGTCTCCAGGGGCATTTACTTC. It translates to CASSQDVSRGIYF.